A selection of T cell receptor beta chains follows, all from one sample in a study of CD8+ T cells in alopecia areata. TCRdb's table, derived via immunoSEQ multiplex PCR, lists solely in-frame clones and lacks some. The data show fewer than 100,000 clones, over 70% seen once. Sequencing used CD8+ T cells sorted from blood, obtained at approximately week 42, from a patient treated with tofacitinib. These receptors came from a human donor with alopecia areata. Each CDR3 is given with its conserved first and last residue.

J	V	CDR3
TRBJ1-2	TRBV27	CASSERDPANYGYTF
TRBJ1-4	TRBV19	CASSTGTVATNEKLFF
TRBJ2-2	TRBV29-1	CSVERLADNTGELFF
TRBJ1-5	TRBV29-1	CSVVLVVFRQPQHF
TRBJ2-1	TRBV4-3	CASSQGRLDNEQFF
TRBJ2-7	TRBV6-5	CASSSGTGITEQYF
TRBJ1-4	TRBV7-6	CASSLEGATNEKLFF
TRBJ1-2	TRBV13	CASSFGQGAKGYTF
TRBJ1-2	TRBV7-9	CASSSSGDRGIYGYTF
TRBJ2-1	TRBV19	CASSTLPRAGGRGDGWEQFF
TRBJ1-2	TRBV29-1	CSVDRVMGYGYTF
TRBJ1-5	TRBV6-6	CASTSGGNQPQHF
TRBJ1-2	TRBV9	CASSPPGQGTNYGYTF
TRBJ2-7	TRBV28	CASSSPHDRVYEQYF
TRBJ1-6	TRBV2	CAGYRADNSPLHF
TRBJ2-3	TRBV7-6	CASSPTRTDTQYF
TRBJ2-1	TRBV11-2	CASSSGTGVDEQFF
TRBJ2-3	TRBV21-1	CAISGGNRTDTQYF
TRBJ2-6	TRBV11-1	CASSETGTSGANVLTF
TRBJ2-7	TRBV4-3	CASSHGQGPSYEQYF
TRBJ1-2	TRBV29-1	CSVESTVYTF
TRBJ1-6	TRBV4-1	CASSLHSDSPLHF
TRBJ1-2	TRBV25-1	CASSGGDRVHGYTF